Presented here are 14 T cell receptor beta chains from one specimen sequenced in a study of HIV-infected children after antiretroviral therapy interruption. The TCR library was built from RNA with a 3' RACE protocol and unique molecular identifiers. TCRdb fed the 3' RACE reads into MiXCR, producing one record per CDR3 protein. Here the sample spans approximately 95,000 distinct CDR3 sequences, 6.9% being singletons. Treatment noted: PENTA 11 planned treatment interruption arm or continuous ART arm. Material: CD45RA+ CD4+ T cells from PBMCs, pooled from several time points, obtained from a donor given antiretroviral therapy, either interrupted or continuous. Subset noted: naive CD4+ CD45RA+ CD45RO- T cells. The receptors originated from a pool of human donors with HIV.

This clonotype was seen a few times. The V call is TRBV7-2, the J call TRBJ1-4; 7 bases match TRBD1. From germline, CDR1 is SGHTA and CDR2 FQGNSA. The CDR3 spans 15 residues. The ends lost 3 bases at V and 7 bases at J; junction bases unmatched: 8. CDR3 in DNA: TGTGCCAGCAGCTTTCTCCTGACAGGGATTGAAAAACTGTTTTTT. It codes for CASSFLLTGIEKLFF.

There are many counts of this clonotype. This chain joins TRBV29-1 and TRBJ1-2; D unclear. Germline CDR1 is SQVTM and CDR2 is ANQGSEA. This CDR3 is 20 amino acids long. V lost 5 bases and J 0 bases, leaving 31 bases between the germline ends. CDR3 residues: CSVPVRGPWQLTATNYGYTF. CDR3 coding DNA: TGCAGCGTTCCGGTCCGCGGGCCTTGGCAACTAACGGCAACTAACTATGGCTACACCTTC.

This clonotype has ten or more counts. This chain connects TRBV5-1 to TRBJ2-5, with D hard to call. V shed 4 bases and J shed 5 bases, with 12 bases lying between them. This CDR3 has 13 residues. Germline CDR1 and CDR2: SGHRS and YFSETQ. The CDR3 nucleotides read TGCGCCAGCAGCGCGGCGTTTGGGGAGACCCAGTACTTC. This encodes CASSAAFGETQYF.

By share, this clonotype counts as medium-sized. The J gene is TRBJ1-1, the V gene TRBV19, with TRBD1 matching 7 bases. The germline V gene has CDR1 LNHDA and CDR2 SQIVND (reference sequence). J gave up 2 bases and V 5 bases, and 8 bases lay outside the gene matches. The CDR3 is made up of 15 amino acids. This chain's CDR3 is CASSLSGTANTEAFF. CDR3 bases: TGTGCCAGTAGTCTCTCGGGGACAGCCAACACTGAAGCTTTCTTT.

This clonotype was detected ten times or more. V usage is TRBV5-1 and J usage is TRBJ2-1; 7 nucleotides line up with TRBD2. This CDR3 is built from 15 residues. V was pared by 0 bases and J by 3 bases, with 3 bases of the junction left unmatched. Germline assignment: CDR1 SGHRS and CDR2 YFSETQ. DNA of the CDR3: TGCGCCAGCAGCTTGGAAGCGGGAAGCTACAATGAGCAGTTCTTC. Translation: CASSLEAGSYNEQFF.

The table lists this clonotype with many counts. This chain connects TRBV10-1 to TRBJ1-6; D ambiguous. Germline CDR1 WNHNN, CDR2 SYGVQD (reference sequence). The V and J ends lost 3 bases and 14 bases respectively, with 11 bases between them. The CDR3 totals 12 residues. The CDR3 reads CASSDGPVALHF. The DNA of the CDR3 is TGCGCCAGCAGTGATGGACCGGTAGCCCTCCACTTT.

This clonotype came up many times. The rearrangement joins TRBV7-2 to TRBJ2-7; 7 bases fit TRBD1. J was trimmed by 5 bases and V by 1 base; bases with no gene match: 8. This CDR3 region has 15 residues. The V gene's germline CDR1 is SGHTA and CDR2 FQGNSA. The CDR3 loop is CASSLGGDRVDEQYF. In nucleotides, the CDR3 is TGTGCCAGCAGCTTAGGGGGCGACAGGGTCGACGAGCAGTACTTC.

The sample holds many counts of this clonotype. The V and J genes are TRBV30 and TRBJ1-1, with 12 nucleotides matching TRBD1. The CDR3 consists of 15 residues. CDR1 GTSNPN and CDR2 SVGIG come from the germline V gene (reference sequence). V gave up 2 bases and J gave up 5 bases; unmatched junction bases: 6. CDR3 bases: TGTGCCTGGAGTAGAAGGGACAGGGGGCGGACTGAAGCTTTCTTT. The encoded protein is CAWSRRDRGRTEAFF.

This clonotype was seen many times. The J gene is TRBJ2-5, the V gene TRBV12-3 or TRBV12-4; either TRBD1 or TRBD2 may fit D (5 bases each). This CDR3 has 16 residues. V was trimmed by 0 bases and J by 1 base, leaving 12 bases between them. This CDR3 reads CASSLASPGLQETQYF. CDR3 coding DNA: TGTGCCAGCAGTTTAGCGTCACCGGGGCTCCAAGAGACCCAGTACTTC.

This clonotype was counted many times. V and J are TRBV7-2 and TRBJ1-5; D may be TRBD1 (6 bases). Per germline, CDR1 SGHTA and CDR2 FQGNSA. V lost 5 bases and J lost 7, with 15 bases in between. The CDR3 loop spans 14 amino acids. The CDR3 region is CASSPRAGGQPQHF. For the CDR3, the DNA is TGTGCCAGCAGCCCCCGGGCCGGGGGCCAGCCCCAGCATTTT.

The rearrangement links TRBV9 to TRBJ2-3; 8 bases are a match to TRBD1. V lost 3 bases and J lost 6; bases outside the gene matches: 6. Per germline, CDR1 SGDLS and CDR2 YYNGEE. This CDR3 is built from 14 residues. The CDR3 coding sequence is TGTGCCAGCAGCGCCCGGACAGGGCTCGATACGCAGTATTTT. As protein: CASSARTGLDTQYF.

In its sample, this clonotype was seen many times. The chain uses TRBV6-6 and TRBJ1-1; D is possibly TRBD1 (6 bases). The CDR3 runs 14 residues. V was trimmed by 4 bases and J by 3 bases, leaving 12 bases between them. Germline-derived CDR1 and CDR2 are MNHNY and SVGAGI (reference sequence). This CDR3 reads CASSWGQADTEAFF. In nucleotides, the CDR3 is TGTGCCAGCAGTTGGGGACAAGCGGACACTGAAGCTTTCTTT.

At least ten counts were recorded for this clonotype. V and J are TRBV29-1 and TRBJ2-1, with D unresolved. Germline CDR1 and CDR2: SQVTM and ANQGSEA. Trimming stripped 4 bases from V and 5 bases from J, with 3 bases between. The CDR3 covers 10 residues. Written as DNA, the CDR3 is TGCAGCGTTGGACACAATGAGCAGTTCTTC. It is translated as CSVGHNEQFF.

This clonotype was observed at least ten times. J is TRBJ2-7 and V is TRBV3-1, with D perhaps matching TRBD1 or TRBD2 (5 bases each). Per germline, CDR1 LGHDT and CDR2 YNNKEL (reference sequence). This CDR3 has 17 residues. V was cut by 0 bases and J by 1 base, with 16 bases left in between. The CDR3 DNA reads TGTGCCAGCAGCCAAGAGGGGCAAGCGGAAAATTCCTACGAGCAGTACTTC. Amino acids: CASSQEGQAENSYEQYF.